This passage covers 15 T cell receptor beta chains from one sample sequenced in a study of blood T cell repertoires in COVID-19. The repertoire was sequenced with immunoSEQ multiplex PCR; TCRdb's copy has only in-frame clones and lacks some. The sample includes about 200,000 clones, roughly 87% of them seen just once. The material sequenced was PBMCs or T cells enriched from blood (not recorded which). The receptors come from a middle-aged woman with acute COVID-19.

The CDR3 sequence: CASTPPGRGSDTQYF. DNA for the CDR3: TGTGCCAGTACCCCTCCCGGGAGGGGGTCAGATACGCAGTATTTT. This chain links TRBV19 with TRBJ2-3, with 8 bases aligning to TRBD2. The V gene end was trimmed by 7 bases and the J gene end by 4 bases; junction bases not matched to a gene: 10. Germline values: CDR1 LNHDA, CDR2 SQIVND (reference sequence). There are 15 residues in the CDR3.

The gene calls are TRBV7-9 and TRBJ2-5, with 14 positions matching TRBD2. V lost 5 bases and J lost 5; bases outside the gene matches: 16. Per germline, CDR1 SEHNR and CDR2 FQNEAQ (reference sequence). The CDR3 loop spans 19 amino acids. The CDR3 here is CASSQRRTSGGHVGETQYF. CDR3 bases: TGTGCCAGCAGCCAAAGACGGACTAGCGGGGGGCACGTCGGGGAGACCCAGTACTTC. The whole variable domain, filled in from reference TRBV7-9 and TRBJ2-5, reads DTGVSQNPRHKITKRGQNVTFRCDPISEHNRLYWYRQTLGQGPEFLTYFQNEAQLEKSRLLSDRFSAERPKGSFSTLEIQRTEQGDSAMYLCASSQRRTSGGHVGETQYFGPGTRLLVL.

The rearrangement joins TRBV5-6 to TRBJ2-1, with no clear D. Germline CDR1 SGHDT, CDR2 YYEEEE. The CDR3 is 12 residues long. V lost 2 bases and J 7 bases, leaving 7 bases between the germline ends. The CDR3 loop is CASSFSGNEQFF. CDR3 nucleotides: TGTGCCAGCAGCTTCTCGGGTAATGAGCAGTTCTTC.

The CDR3 loop reads CASSHGLAGGPDTQYF. DNA for the CDR3: TGTGCCAGCAGCCACGGACTAGCGGGGGGGCCAGATACGCAGTATTTT. The chain combines TRBV11-2 with TRBJ2-3; TRBD2 matches 15 bases. CDR3 length: 16 residues. CDR1 SGHAT and CDR2 FQNNGV come from the germline V gene. V trimming: 5 bases; J trimming: 4 bases; junction bases outside the gene matches: 4. Full variable domain (remainder filled in from reference TRBV11-2 and TRBJ2-3): EAGVAQSPRYKIIEKRQSVAFWCNPISGHATLYWYQQILGQGPKLLIQFQNNGVVDDSQLPKDRFSAERLKGVDSTLKIQPAKLEDSAVYLCASSHGLAGGPDTQYFGPGTRLTVL.

The chain couples TRBV12-3 or TRBV12-4 to TRBJ2-5, with D maybe TRBD2 (5 bases). The CDR3 runs 13 residues. Trimming cost V 8 bases and J 0 bases, with 10 bases left between them. CDR3 residues: CASGGGYQETQYF. In nucleotides, the CDR3 is TGTGCCAGCGGTGGCGGGTACCAAGAGACCCAGTACTTC.

This chain connects TRBV3-1 (or the pseudogene TRBV3-2) to TRBJ2-5; TRBD1 is a possible D gene (5 bases). Trimming took 3 bases from V and 0 from J, leaving 11 bases between them. The CDR3 length is 15 residues. Germline V CDR1 and CDR2: LGHDT, YNNKEL (reference sequence). The CDR3 nucleotides are TGTGCCAGCAGCCACCTTGGCAGGGACCAAGAGACCCAGTACTTC. It specifies CASSHLGRDQETQYF.

This clone was seen once. V usage is TRBV9 and J usage is TRBJ2-2, with 8 positions matching TRBD1. J lost 3 bases, V lost 3 bases, and 10 bases had no gene match. This CDR3 spans 17 amino acids. The germline CDR1 and CDR2 sequences are SGDLS and YYNGEE. The CDR3 DNA sequence: TGTGCCAGCAGCGCCCCGCGGTCGACAGGGGACACCGGGGAGCTGTTTTTT. Its translation: CASSAPRSTGDTGELFF.

V and J are TRBV2 and TRBJ2-4; 7 nucleotides align to TRBD1. V trimming: 6 bases; J trimming: 0 bases; junction bases outside the gene matches: 2. The germline CDR1 and CDR2 sequences are SNHLY and FYNNEI. This CDR3 is built from 14 residues. CDR3 protein: CASRHRGAKNIQYF. DNA for the CDR3: TGTGCCAGCAGACACAGGGGAGCCAAAAACATTCAGTACTTC.

The chain has TRBV6-5 and TRBJ1-1; TRBD1 matches at 11 bases. The CDR3 totals 14 residues. The V gene end was trimmed by 5 bases and the J gene end by 3 bases; junction bases not matched to a gene: 2. Per the germline V gene, CDR1 is MNHEY and CDR2 is SVGAGI. The CDR3 loop is CASSRDRGDTEAFF. CDR3 DNA: TGTGCCAGCAGTCGGGACAGGGGGGACACTGAAGCTTTCTTT.

This clone was counted between two and nine times. The J gene is TRBJ2-2, the V gene TRBV19; 7 bases align to TRBD2. Trimming took 6 bases from V and 4 from J; bases not matched to a gene: 8. Germline loops: CDR1 LNHDA, CDR2 SQIVND (reference sequence). This CDR3 is 15 amino acids long. The chain's CDR3 is CASSPVGEGTGELFF. Written as DNA, the CDR3 is TGTGCCAGTAGCCCAGTCGGGGAGGGCACCGGGGAGCTGTTTTTT.

DNA for the CDR3: TGTGCCAGCGGGGGACAGGGTGTTCAGCCCCAGCATTTT. Amino acids: CASGGQGVQPQHF. The chain combines TRBV25-1 with TRBJ1-5; 9 bases fit TRBD1. Germline V gives CDR1 MGHDK, CDR2 SYGVNS. This CDR3 has 13 residues. V lost 8 bases, J lost 6 bases, and 5 bases stayed unmatched.

The chain couples TRBV5-8 to TRBJ2-5, with D possibly TRBD2 on 5 matching bases. The germline CDR1 and CDR2 sequences are SGHTS and YDEGEE. V lost 0 bases to trimming and J lost 9 bases, with 15 bases between them. This CDR3 region has 14 residues. The CDR3 coding sequence is TGTGCCAGCAGCTTGGCCCTTGGAGGTCGGGCCCAGTACTTC. It codes for CASSLALGGRAQYF.

The chain has TRBV7-3 and TRBJ2-1, with a possible D match to TRBD2 (5 bases). This CDR3 has 20 residues. Per germline, CDR1 SGHTA and CDR2 FQGTGA. V lost 5 bases to trimming and J lost 3 bases, with 29 bases between them. Here the CDR3 reads CASSREIPGLVPPNYNEQFF. The CDR3 coding sequence is TGTGCCAGCAGCCGCGAGATACCGGGATTGGTGCCCCCCAACTACAATGAGCAGTTCTTC.

The chain combines TRBV19 with TRBJ1-5; the D gene is possibly TRBD1 (5 bases). The CDR3 consists of 15 residues. Germline-derived CDR1 and CDR2 are LNHDA and SQIVND (reference sequence). Trimming shortened V by 4 bases and J by 3 bases, and 13 bases separated the two germline ends. The CDR3 bases are TGTGCCAGTAGTAAGGGCAGGGTGAACAATCAGCCCCAGCATTTT. It encodes CASSKGRVNNQPQHF.

The V call is TRBV10-1, the J call TRBJ2-1, with D perhaps matching TRBD2 (5 bases). Between the trimmed V and J ends, which lost 6 bases and 7 bases, there was a span of 22 bases. This CDR3 contains 16 residues. Per the germline V gene, CDR1 is WNHNN and CDR2 is SYGVQD (reference sequence). CDR3 amino acids: CASRERGPPRRNEQFF. CDR3 bases: TGCGCCAGCAGGGAGCGAGGGCCGCCGCGGCGGAATGAGCAGTTCTTC.